Listed here are 23 T cell receptor beta chains from one sample, sequenced in a study of blood T cells in healthy people across ages. Alongside a J-beta primer mix, a sample-barcoded 5' primer served in a second PCR lasting 7 to 11 cycles. One entry per CDR3 protein, called by TCRdb with MiXCR from the 5' RACE reads. The table lists approximately 690,000 distinct CDR3 sequences, approximately 40% of them singletons. Sequencing used blood. These receptors originate from a man older than 75 in good health.

This clonotype came up a few times. V usage is TRBV5-6 and J usage is TRBJ2-3; D may match TRBD1 or TRBD2 (6 bases each). With 1 base removed from V and 5 bases from J, the gap between germline ends came to 11 bases. The CDR3 totals 14 residues. CDR1 is SGHDT, CDR2 YYEEEE, per germline. The CDR3 sequence: CASSLRGAGDTQYF. CDR3 nucleotides: TGTGCCAGCAGCTTGAGGGGGGCAGGAGATACGCAGTATTTT.

This clonotype was counted many times. A junction boundary mismatches the germline segment, possibly from a read error. The rearrangement links TRBV3-1 to TRBJ2-5; no reliable D call. The CDR3 loop spans 12 amino acids. CDR1 and CDR2 from the germline V gene are LGHDT and YNNKEL (reference sequence). The CDR3 sequence is CASSQLQETQYF. The CDR3 coding sequence is TGCGCCAGCAGCCAACTGCAAGAGACCCAGTACTTC.

V is TRBV6-2 or TRBV6-3 and J is TRBJ1-2; TRBD1 might be the D (5 bases). V shed 2 bases and J shed 8 bases, with 12 bases lying between them. This CDR3 is 13 amino acids long. Germline V gives CDR1 MNHEY, CDR2 SVGEGT. CDR3 bases: TGTGCCAGCAGTTACGAGGGGCCCCGGGGCTACACCTTC. Residues: CASSYEGPRGYTF.

This clonotype was found a few times. V is TRBV20-1 and J is TRBJ1-2, with D unclear. CDR3 length: 12 amino acids. The germline V gene has CDR1 DFQATT and CDR2 SNEGSKA (reference sequence). Trimming removed 3 bases at V and 1 base at J, with 6 bases between. The CDR3: CSASVDNYGYTF. The CDR3 DNA reads TGCAGTGCTAGCGTAGATAACTATGGCTACACCTTC.

The chain has TRBV19 and TRBJ2-5, with D possibly matching TRBD2 (6 bases). V lost 6 bases, J lost 5 bases, and 13 bases lay in between. The CDR3 extends over 13 amino acids. The V gene's germline CDR1 is LNHDA and CDR2 SQIVND (reference sequence). CDR3 sequence: CASRNSGSETQYF. CDR3 bases: TGTGCCAGTAGGAACAGCGGGTCGGAGACCCAGTACTTC.

V and J are TRBV20-1 and TRBJ2-7, with D perhaps matching TRBD1 (5 bases). Trimming shortened V by 0 bases and J by 9 bases, and 21 bases separated the two germline ends. The CDR3 runs 15 residues. Germline CDR1 DFQATT, CDR2 SNEGSKA (reference sequence). The DNA of the CDR3 is TGCAGTGCTAGAGATCGTTCCGGCCAGGGAACGAGGCAGTACTTC. This gives the protein CSARDRSGQGTRQYF.

The chain employs TRBV6-5 and TRBJ2-4, with D maybe TRBD1 (6 bases). The J call may not be correct, given that the DNA end is closer to TRBJ2-7. This CDR3 is built from 15 residues. CDR1 is MNHEY, CDR2 SVGAGI, per germline. The CDR3: CASSYSIRGLYEQYF. CDR3 DNA: TGTGCCAGCAGTTACTCGATCAGGGGCTTGTACGAGCAGTACTTC.

The CDR3 sequence: CSAPGTGPNNEQFF. CDR3 DNA sequence: TGCAGTGCCCCCGGGACGGGCCCTAACAATGAGCAGTTCTTC. The rearrangement links TRBV20-1 to TRBJ2-1; perhaps D is TRBD1 or TRBD2 (5 bases each). Germline V gene lookup returns CDR1 DFQATT and CDR2 SNEGSKA (reference sequence). The CDR3 is 14 residues long. Trimming cost V 6 bases and J 5 bases, with 17 bases left between them.

The J gene is TRBJ2-3, the V gene TRBV12-3 or TRBV12-4; 9 bases are shared with TRBD1. There are 15 residues in the CDR3. V shed 8 bases, J shed 4 bases, and the junction held 10 bases outside the gene matches. CDR3 region: CASGPGTGSPDTQYF. The CDR3 nucleotides read TGTGCCAGCGGTCCGGGGACAGGGAGTCCAGATACGCAGTATTTT.

This clonotype showed up just a few times. This chain joins TRBV6-2 or TRBV6-3 and TRBJ1-1, with D unclear. This CDR3 comprises 11 residues. Germline assignment: CDR1 MNHEY and CDR2 SVGEGT. V was trimmed by 5 bases and J by 3 bases, leaving 4 bases between them. The CDR3 region is CASSDYTEAFF. The CDR3 nucleotides read TGTGCCAGCAGTGATTACACTGAAGCTTTCTTT.

Turning to this clonotype: One end of the junction does not line up with germline, which may come from a read error. The chain links TRBV7-2 to TRBJ2-7; TRBD2 might be the D (5 bases). CDR3 length: 16 residues. Germline lookup yields CDR1 SGHTA and CDR2 FQGNSA. DNA of the CDR3: TGTGCCGGCAGCTTAGAGGGCAGGACGCCTTCCTACGAGCAGTACTTC. Its translation is CAGSLEGRTPSYEQYF.

The V gene is TRBV7-2, the J gene TRBJ2-3; TRBD2 might be the D (5 bases). CDR1 is SGHTA and CDR2 is FQGNSA in the germline V gene. V lost 5 bases and J lost 0, with 15 bases in between. CDR3 size: 16 residues. The CDR3 nucleotides read TGTGCCAGCAGCCCCCGTCGTCTAGCTAGCACAGATACGCAGTATTTT. Its protein is CASSPRRLASTDTQYF.

This clonotype was counted at least ten times. The chain combines TRBV7-2 with TRBJ2-6; 9 bases line up with TRBD2. V was clipped by 3 bases and J by 1 base; unmatched bases: 7. This CDR3 comprises 18 residues. The germline gives CDR1 SGHTA, CDR2 FQGNSA. DNA of the CDR3: TGTGCCAGCAGCTTCGGATCGAGCGGGGGGTCTGGGGCCAACGTCCTGACTTTC. This codes for CASSFGSSGGSGANVLTF.

In its sample, this clonotype was seen many times. This chain uses TRBV10-3 with TRBJ2-1; 10 bases are shared with TRBD2. V was clipped by 0 bases and J by 9 bases; unmatched bases: 5. This CDR3 region has 15 residues. Per the germline V gene, CDR1 is ENHRY and CDR2 is SYGVKD. CDR3 bases: TGTGCCATCAGTGAGTCCTCCAGCGGGGGGGGTGAGCAGTTCTTC. This sequence encodes CAISESSSGGGEQFF.

This clonotype has a handful of counts. This chain links TRBV6-6 with TRBJ2-1; weak D call: TRBD2 (6 bases). Germline CDR1 is MNHNY and CDR2 is SVGAGI (reference sequence). CDR3 length: 12 residues. Trimming left V 6 bases short and J 8 bases short, with 11 bases between. CDR3 DNA sequence: TGTGCCAGCAGCTCGGGAGTCCATGAGCAGTTCTTC. Translating gives CASSSGVHEQFF.

The chain has TRBV20-1 and TRBJ2-5; D uncertain. The J call is in doubt because the DNA end fits TRBJ2-7 better. The CDR3 runs to 13 residues. Germline loops: CDR1 DFQATT, CDR2 SNEGSKA (reference sequence). The CDR3 bases are TGCAGTGCTTTAGACCGTACGACCTACGAGCAGTACTTC. Translated: CSALDRTTYEQYF.

Ten or more counts support this clonotype. The chain has TRBV29-1 and TRBJ2-1, with 7 positions matching TRBD1. With 3 bases clipped from V and 2 bases from J, the junction kept 1 base outside the gene matches. The CDR3 has 13 amino acids. Germline V gives CDR1 SQVTM, CDR2 ANQGSEA. CDR3 coding DNA: TGCAGCGTTGACACAGGGGCCTACAATGAGCAGTTCTTC. It encodes CSVDTGAYNEQFF.

V is TRBV9 and J is TRBJ2-3; 7 bases match TRBD2. The CDR3 spans 17 residues. The ends lost 2 bases at V and 0 bases at J; junction bases unmatched: 9. Germline V gives CDR1 SGDLS, CDR2 YYNGEE. The CDR3 region has the DNA TGTGCCAGCAGCGTGGGAAGCGGGGATTCTAGCACAGATACGCAGTATTTT. Encoded protein: CASSVGSGDSSTDTQYF.

The sample holds many counts of this clonotype. A much bigger clone sits one base away, suggesting this may be a read error. The V and J genes are TRBV9 and TRBJ2-5; D is ambiguous. Deletions cut 3 bases from V and 0 bases from J, with 6 bases between. Germline V gives CDR1 SGDLS, CDR2 YYNGEE. The CDR3 runs 13 residues. CDR3 protein: CASSGVDQETQYF. The CDR3 coding sequence is TGTGCCAGCAGCGGAGTTGACCAAGAGACCCAGTACTTC.

The chain employs TRBV7-8 and TRBJ2-3; possibly TRBD2 for D (6 bases). CDR3 length equals 16 residues. Germline CDR1 reads SGHVS; CDR2 reads FQNEAQ. The V end lost 4 bases, the J end lost 9 bases, and 23 bases lay between the germline ends. CDR3 loop: CASSSAGLAGERTQYF. The CDR3 DNA follows: TGTGCCAGCAGCTCCGCGGGGCTAGCCGGGGAGAGGACGCAGTATTTT.

This clonotype was picked up a small number of times. V is TRBV28 and J is TRBJ1-1; TRBD1 agrees at 8 bases. CDR1 and CDR2 (germline): MDHEN, SYDVKM. This CDR3 contains 15 residues. V shed 2 bases, J shed 0 bases, and the junction held 2 bases outside the gene matches. The CDR3 DNA sequence: TGTGCCAGCAGTTTAACAGGGGGAGTGAACACTGAAGCTTTCTTT. This gives the protein CASSLTGGVNTEAFF.

The sample holds one count of this clonotype. The V call is TRBV6-6, the J call TRBJ1-2; no reliable D call. This CDR3 region has 13 residues. Germline lookup yields CDR1 MNHNY and CDR2 SVGAGI (reference sequence). V lost 4 bases and J 8 bases, leaving 14 bases between the germline ends. CDR3 in amino acids: CASSLGRARGYTF. The CDR3, as DNA: TGTGCCAGCAGTTTAGGCAGAGCACGGGGCTACACCTTC.

This chain joins TRBV5-6 and TRBJ2-5, with 7 nucleotides matching TRBD2. Germline CDR1 and CDR2: SGHDT and YYEEEE. V lost 7 bases, J lost 13 bases, and 13 bases stayed unmatched. CDR3 length: 12 amino acids. The CDR3 nucleotides read TGTGCCAGCCAAAGACTAGCCGAACAACCGTACTTC. It yields the protein CASQRLAEQPYF.